This TCR beta chain derives from a study of molecular identifiers for immune sequencing clone quantification. The study's findings and limits: Identical TCR molecules sharing a barcode could underestimate highly expanded clone sizes. For effector cells, clones above 20 RNA copies held over 98% of molecules; for naive cells, under 1%.

Sorted naive CD8 T cells, roughly 19,000 to 1,100,000, were sequenced from 10%, 30% or 50% RNA. V lost 3 bases and J 2 bases, leaving 8 bases between the germline ends. Germline loops: CDR1 SGDLS, CDR2 YYNGEE. The CDR3 is 13 amino acids. Previously published methods and listed TCR primers were used for the bulk TCR libraries. A single record per CDR3 protein comes from TCRdb applying MiXCR to the PCR reads. The table records a few hundred thousand distinct CDR3 sequences, around 23% of them present only once. To note about this clonotype: Its antigen is not known.

The material sequenced was naive CD8+ T cells from blood, with Jurkat cell RNA spiked in. As to subset: FACS-sorted CD8+CD4-CCR7+CD45RA+ naive T cells. The genes are TRBV9 and TRBJ1-1; D may be TRBD1 (6 bases). The sequence was collected from a human donor in good health. Some libraries in this study had Jurkat cell RNA spiked in. The CDR3, as DNA: TGTGCCAGCAGCGGACAGGTTAACACTGAAGCTTTCTTT. It specifies CASSGQVNTEAFF. Combining the CDR3 with reference TRBV9 and TRBJ1-1 gives the whole variable domain DSGVTQTPKHLITATGQRVTLRCSPRSGDLSVYWYQQSLDQGLQFLIQYYNGEERAKGNILERFSAQQFPDLHSELNLSSLELGDSALYFCASSGQVNTEAFFGQGTRLTVV.